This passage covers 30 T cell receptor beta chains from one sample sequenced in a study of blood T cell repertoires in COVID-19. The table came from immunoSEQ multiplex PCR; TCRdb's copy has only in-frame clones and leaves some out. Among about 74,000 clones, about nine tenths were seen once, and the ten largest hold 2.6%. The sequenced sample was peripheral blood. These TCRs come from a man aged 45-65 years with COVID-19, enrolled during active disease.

The CDR3 DNA is TGTGCCAGCTCACCGACAGGGGTGCCTAATGAAAAACTGTTTTTT. Translation gives CASSPTGVPNEKLFF. The gene calls are TRBV18 and TRBJ1-4, with TRBD1 matching 8 bases. With 3 bases clipped from V and 3 bases from J, the junction kept 3 bases outside the gene matches. This CDR3 is built from 15 residues. From germline, CDR1 is KGHSH and CDR2 LQKENI. Full variable domain (remainder filled in from reference TRBV18 and TRBJ1-4): NAGVMQNPRHLVRRRGQEARLRCSPMKGHSHVYWYRQLPEEGLKFMVYLQKENIIDESGMPKERFSAEFPKEGPSILRIQQVVRGDSAAYFCASSPTGVPNEKLFFGSGTQLSVL.

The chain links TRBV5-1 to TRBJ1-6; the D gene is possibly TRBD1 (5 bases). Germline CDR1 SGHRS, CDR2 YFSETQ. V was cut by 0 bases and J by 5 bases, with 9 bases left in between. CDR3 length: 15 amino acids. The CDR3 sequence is CASSLVGADNSPLHF. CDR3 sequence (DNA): TGCGCCAGCAGCTTGGTTGGGGCAGATAATTCACCCCTCCACTTT.

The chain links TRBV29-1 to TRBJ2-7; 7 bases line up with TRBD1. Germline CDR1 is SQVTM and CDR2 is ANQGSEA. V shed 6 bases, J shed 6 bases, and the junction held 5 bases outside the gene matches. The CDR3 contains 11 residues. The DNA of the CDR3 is TGCAGCGTCGTAGGGACAGCCGAGCAGTACTTC. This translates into CSVVGTAEQYF.

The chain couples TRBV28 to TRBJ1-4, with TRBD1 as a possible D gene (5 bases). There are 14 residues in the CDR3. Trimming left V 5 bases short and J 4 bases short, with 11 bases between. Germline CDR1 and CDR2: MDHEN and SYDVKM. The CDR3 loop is CASSTGQINEKLFF. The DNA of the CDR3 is TGTGCCAGCAGTACCGGACAAATTAATGAAAAACTGTTTTTT. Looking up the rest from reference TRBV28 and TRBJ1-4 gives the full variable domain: DVKVTQSSRYLVKRTGEKVFLECVQDMDHENMFWYRQDPGLGLRLIYFSYDVKMKEKGDIPEGYSVSREKKERFSLILESASTNQTSMYLCASSTGQINEKLFFGSGTQLSVL.

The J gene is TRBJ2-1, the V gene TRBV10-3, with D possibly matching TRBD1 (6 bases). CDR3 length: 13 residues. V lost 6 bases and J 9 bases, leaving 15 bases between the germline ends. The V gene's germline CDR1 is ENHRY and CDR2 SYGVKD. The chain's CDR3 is CAIRSGQLGEQFF. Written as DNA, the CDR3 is TGTGCCATCAGGAGTGGACAGTTGGGTGAGCAGTTCTTC.

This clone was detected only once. DNA for the CDR3: TGTGCCAGCAGTCCAGGGGGAGGCTCTGGAAACACCATATATTTT. It translates to CASSPGGGSGNTIYF. This chain uses TRBV7-9 with TRBJ1-3; the match to TRBD1 covers 7 bases. CDR3 length equals 15 residues. Germline V lookup: CDR1 SEHNR, CDR2 FQNEAQ (reference sequence). V was pared by 6 bases and J by 0 bases, with 5 bases of the junction left unmatched. Using reference TRBV7-9 and TRBJ1-3 for the parts outside the CDR3, the full variable domain is DTGVSQNPRHKITKRGQNVTFRCDPISEHNRLYWYRQTLGQGPEFLTYFQNEAQLEKSRLLSDRFSAERPKGSFSTLEIQRTEQGDSAMYLCASSPGGGSGNTIYFGEGSWLTVV.

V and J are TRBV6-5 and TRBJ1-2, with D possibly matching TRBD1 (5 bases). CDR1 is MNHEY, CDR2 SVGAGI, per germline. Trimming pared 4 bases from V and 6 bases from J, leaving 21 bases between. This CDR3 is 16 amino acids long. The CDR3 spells CASSSGTILRENGYTF. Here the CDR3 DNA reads TGTGCCAGCAGTTCCGGGACCATTTTGCGGGAGAATGGCTACACCTTC.

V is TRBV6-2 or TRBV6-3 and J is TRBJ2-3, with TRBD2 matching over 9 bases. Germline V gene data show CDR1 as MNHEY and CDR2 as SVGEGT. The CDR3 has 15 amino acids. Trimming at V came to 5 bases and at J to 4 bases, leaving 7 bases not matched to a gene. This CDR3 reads CASSPQAGGADTQYF. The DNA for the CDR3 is TGTGCCAGCAGTCCCCAAGCGGGAGGCGCAGATACGCAGTATTTT.

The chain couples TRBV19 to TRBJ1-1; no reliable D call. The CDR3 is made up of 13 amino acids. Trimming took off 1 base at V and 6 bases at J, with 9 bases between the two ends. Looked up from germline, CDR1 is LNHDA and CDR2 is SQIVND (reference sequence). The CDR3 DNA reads TGTGCCAGTAGTATAGCGGGAAGCTCTGAAGCTTTCTTT. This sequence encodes CASSIAGSSEAFF.

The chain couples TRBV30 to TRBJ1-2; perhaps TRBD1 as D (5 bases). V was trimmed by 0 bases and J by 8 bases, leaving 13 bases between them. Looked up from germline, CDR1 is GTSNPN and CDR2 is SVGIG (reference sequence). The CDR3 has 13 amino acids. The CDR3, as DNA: TGTGCCTGGAGTGTACAGGCAGGGCACGGCTACACCTTC. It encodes CAWSVQAGHGYTF.

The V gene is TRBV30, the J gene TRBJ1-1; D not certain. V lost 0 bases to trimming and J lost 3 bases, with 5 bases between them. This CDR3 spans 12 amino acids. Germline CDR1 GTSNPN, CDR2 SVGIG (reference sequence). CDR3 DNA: TGTGCCTGGAGTGTACAGTACACTGAAGCTTTCTTT. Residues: CAWSVQYTEAFF.

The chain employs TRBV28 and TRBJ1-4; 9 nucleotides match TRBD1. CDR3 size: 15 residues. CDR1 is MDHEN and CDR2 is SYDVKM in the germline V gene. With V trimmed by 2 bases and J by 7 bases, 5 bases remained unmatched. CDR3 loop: CASSLNGQGIEKLFF. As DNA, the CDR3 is TGTGCCAGCAGTTTAAACGGACAGGGGATTGAAAAACTGTTTTTT.

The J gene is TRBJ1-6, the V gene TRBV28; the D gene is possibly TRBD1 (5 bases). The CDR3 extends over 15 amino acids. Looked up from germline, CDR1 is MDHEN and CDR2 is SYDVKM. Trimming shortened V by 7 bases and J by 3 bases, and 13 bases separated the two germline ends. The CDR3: CASTTDSLYNSPLHF. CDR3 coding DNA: TGTGCCAGCACCACCGACAGCCTCTATAATTCACCCCTCCACTTT. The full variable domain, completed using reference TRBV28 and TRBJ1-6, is DVKVTQSSRYLVKRTGEKVFLECVQDMDHENMFWYRQDPGLGLRLIYFSYDVKMKEKGDIPEGYSVSREKKERFSLILESASTNQTSMYLCASTTDSLYNSPLHFGNGTRLTVT.

The chain's CDR3 is CASSKDRGTYNEQFF. In DNA form, the CDR3 reads TGTGCCAGCAGTAAGGACAGGGGGACCTACAATGAGCAGTTCTTC. This chain joins TRBV28 and TRBJ2-1; 10 bases fit TRBD1. This CDR3 contains 15 residues. V shed 5 bases and J 2 bases; nucleotides not matched to a gene: 3. Germline lookup yields CDR1 MDHEN and CDR2 SYDVKM.

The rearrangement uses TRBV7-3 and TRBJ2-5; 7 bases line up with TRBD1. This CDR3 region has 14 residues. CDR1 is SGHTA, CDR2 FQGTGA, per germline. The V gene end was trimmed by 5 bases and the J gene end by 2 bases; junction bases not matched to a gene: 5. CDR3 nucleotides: TGTGCCAGCAGCCTGGGGACAGCTCAAGAGACCCAGTACTTC. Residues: CASSLGTAQETQYF.

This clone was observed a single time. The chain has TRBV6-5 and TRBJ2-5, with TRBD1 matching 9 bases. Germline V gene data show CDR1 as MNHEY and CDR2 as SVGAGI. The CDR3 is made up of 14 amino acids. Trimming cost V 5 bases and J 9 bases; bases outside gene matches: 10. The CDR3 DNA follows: TGTGCCAGCAGTAAACCGGGACAGGGATACCCCCAGTACTTC. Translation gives CASSKPGQGYPQYF.

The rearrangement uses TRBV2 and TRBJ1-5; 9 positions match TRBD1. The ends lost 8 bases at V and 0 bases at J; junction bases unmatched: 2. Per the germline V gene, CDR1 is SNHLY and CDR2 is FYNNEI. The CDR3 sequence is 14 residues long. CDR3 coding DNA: TGTGCCAGCGGGACAGGGCCTAGCAATCAGCCCCAGCATTTT. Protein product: CASGTGPSNQPQHF.

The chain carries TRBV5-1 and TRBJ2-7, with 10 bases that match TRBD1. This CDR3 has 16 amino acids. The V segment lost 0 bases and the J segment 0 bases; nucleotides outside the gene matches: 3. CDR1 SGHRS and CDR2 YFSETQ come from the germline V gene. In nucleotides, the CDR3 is TGCGCCAGCAGCTTGGAGGACAGGGGGATCTCCTACGAGCAGTACGTC. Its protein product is CASSLEDRGISYEQYV.

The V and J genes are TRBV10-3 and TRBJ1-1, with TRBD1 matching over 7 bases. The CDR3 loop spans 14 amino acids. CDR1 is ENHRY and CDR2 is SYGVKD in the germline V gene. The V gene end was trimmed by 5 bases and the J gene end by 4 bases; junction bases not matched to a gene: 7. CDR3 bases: TGTGCCATCAGTAGGACAGGCGTCATCACTGAAGCTTTCTTT. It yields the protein CAISRTGVITEAFF.

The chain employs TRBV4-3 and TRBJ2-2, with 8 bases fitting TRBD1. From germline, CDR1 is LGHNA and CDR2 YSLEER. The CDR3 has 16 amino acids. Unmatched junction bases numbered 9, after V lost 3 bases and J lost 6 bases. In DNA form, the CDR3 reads TGCGCCAGCAGCCACGACAGGGGAACGGCTCCCGGGGAGCTGTTTTTT. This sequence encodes CASSHDRGTAPGELFF.

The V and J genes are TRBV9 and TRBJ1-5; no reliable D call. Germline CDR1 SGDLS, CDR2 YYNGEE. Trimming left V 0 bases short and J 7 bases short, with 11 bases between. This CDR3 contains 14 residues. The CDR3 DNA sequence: TGTGCCAGCAGCGTAGAGATAGAGGGACAGCCCCAGCATTTT. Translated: CASSVEIEGQPQHF.

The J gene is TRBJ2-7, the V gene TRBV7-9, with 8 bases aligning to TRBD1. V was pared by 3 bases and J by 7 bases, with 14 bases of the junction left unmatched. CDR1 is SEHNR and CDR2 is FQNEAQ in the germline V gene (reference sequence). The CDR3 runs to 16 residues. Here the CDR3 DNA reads TGTGCCAGCAGCTTGGGGCAGGGGGCGATTGATAAAGAGCAGTACTTC. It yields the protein CASSLGQGAIDKEQYF.

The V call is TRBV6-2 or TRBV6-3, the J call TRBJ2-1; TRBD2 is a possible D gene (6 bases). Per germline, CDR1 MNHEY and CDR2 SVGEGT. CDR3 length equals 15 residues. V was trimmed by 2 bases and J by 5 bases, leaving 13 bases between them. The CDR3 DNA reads TGTGCCAGCAGTTACGGAGGGAGTTTCAACAATGAGCAGTTCTTC. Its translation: CASSYGGSFNNEQFF.

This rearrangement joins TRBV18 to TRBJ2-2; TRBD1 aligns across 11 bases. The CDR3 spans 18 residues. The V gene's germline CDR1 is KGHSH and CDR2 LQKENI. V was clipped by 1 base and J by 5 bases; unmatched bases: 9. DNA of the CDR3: TGTGCCAGCTCACCACGGACAGGGGGCGCAGATGTAACCGGGGAGCTGTTTTTT. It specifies CASSPRTGGADVTGELFF.

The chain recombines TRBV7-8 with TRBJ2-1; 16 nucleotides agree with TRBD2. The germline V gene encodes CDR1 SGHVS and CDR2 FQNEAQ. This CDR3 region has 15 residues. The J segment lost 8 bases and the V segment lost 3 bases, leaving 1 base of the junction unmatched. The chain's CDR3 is CASSLGLAGGYEQFF. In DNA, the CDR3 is TGTGCCAGCAGCTTGGGACTAGCGGGAGGGTATGAGCAGTTCTTC.

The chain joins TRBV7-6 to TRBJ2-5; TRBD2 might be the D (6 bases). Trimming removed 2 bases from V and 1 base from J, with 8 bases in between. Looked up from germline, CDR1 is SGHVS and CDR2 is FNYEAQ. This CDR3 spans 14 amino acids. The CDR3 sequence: CASSLFGSQETQYF. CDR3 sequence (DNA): TGTGCCAGCAGCTTATTCGGGAGCCAAGAGACCCAGTACTTC.

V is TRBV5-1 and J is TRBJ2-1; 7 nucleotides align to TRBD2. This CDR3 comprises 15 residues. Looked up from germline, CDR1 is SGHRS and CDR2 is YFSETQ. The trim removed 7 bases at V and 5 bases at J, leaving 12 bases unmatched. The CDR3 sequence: CASRFSSGTNNEQFF. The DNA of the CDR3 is TGCGCCAGCCGGTTCTCTAGCGGTACTAACAATGAGCAGTTCTTC.

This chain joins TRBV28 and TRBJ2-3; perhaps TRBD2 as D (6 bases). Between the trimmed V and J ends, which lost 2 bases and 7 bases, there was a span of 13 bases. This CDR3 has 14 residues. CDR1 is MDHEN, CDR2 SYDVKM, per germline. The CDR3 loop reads CASSLEGGRHTQYF. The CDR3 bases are TGTGCCAGCAGTTTAGAAGGTGGGAGGCATACGCAGTATTTT.

The CDR3: CASSLTSGSSSYNEQFF. As DNA, the CDR3 is TGCGCCAGCAGCTTGACTAGCGGGTCTAGCTCCTACAATGAGCAGTTCTTC. V usage is TRBV5-1 and J usage is TRBJ2-1; 9 bases fit TRBD2. With 1 base clipped from V and 0 bases from J, the junction kept 5 bases outside the gene matches. Germline V gives CDR1 SGHRS, CDR2 YFSETQ. CDR3 length: 17 amino acids.

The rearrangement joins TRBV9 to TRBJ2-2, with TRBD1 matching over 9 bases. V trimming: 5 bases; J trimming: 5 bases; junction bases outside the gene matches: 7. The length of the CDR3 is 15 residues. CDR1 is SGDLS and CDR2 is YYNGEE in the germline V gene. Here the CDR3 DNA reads TGTGCCAGCAGGTTAGGACAGGGGCCAACCGGGGAGCTGTTTTTT. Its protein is CASRLGQGPTGELFF.